A selection of T cell receptor beta chains follows, all from one sample in a study of shared clonotypes between healthy human individuals. The repertoire was sequenced with immunoSEQ multiplex PCR; TCRdb's copy has only in-frame clones and lacks some. The sample carries under 1,900,000 clones, approximately 98.5% recorded once. Input material: naive CD4+ T cells sorted from blood. All receptors derive from a man aged 30-40 years in good health. Each CDR3 is given with its conserved first and last residue. Each record gives: V gene, J gene, D gene, CDR3 protein, CDR3 DNA. A D gene is named only where the DNA matches it firmly.

V: TRBV19
J: TRBJ2-7
D: TRBD2
CDR3: CASSSRTSGSSYEQYF
DNA: TGTGCCAGTAGTTCCCGGACTAGCGGGAGTTCGTACGAGCAGTACTTC

V: TRBV5-1
J: TRBJ2-5
D: TRBD2
CDR3: CASSLGGLAGFSSETQYF
DNA: TGCGCCAGCAGCTTGGGAGGACTAGCGGGATTTTCTTCAGAGACCCAGTACTTC

V: TRBV4-1
J: TRBJ2-5
D: TRBD1
CDR3: CASSQNRGSETQYF
DNA: TGCGCCAGCAGCCAAAACAGGGGTTCAGAGACCCAGTACTTC

V: TRBV5-8
J: TRBJ2-7
D: TRBD1
CDR3: CASSLDGTGGNEQYF
DNA: TGTGCCAGCAGCTTGGACGGGACAGGGGGTAATGAGCAGTACTTC

V: TRBV6-6
J: TRBJ1-3
D: -
CDR3: CASSYAGADTIYF
DNA: TGTGCCAGCAGTTACGCAGGGGCGGACACCATATATTTT

V: TRBV7-6
J: TRBJ2-4
D: -
CDR3: CASSLTTETTAKNIQYF
DNA: TGTGCCAGCAGCTTAACGACAGAAACGACCGCCAAAAACATTCAGTACTTC

V: TRBV27
J: TRBJ2-5
D: -
CDR3: CASSPSFQETQYF
DNA: TGTGCCAGCAGTCCTTCGTTCCAAGAGACCCAGTACTTC

V: TRBV7-3
J: TRBJ1-4
D: -
CDR3: CASSLYPRRDREKLFF
DNA: TGTGCCAGCAGCTTATATCCCCGCAGGGACCGCGAAAAACTGTTTTTT

V: TRBV5-6
J: TRBJ1-5
D: -
CDR3: CASSLVSGDGNQPQHF
DNA: TGTGCCAGCAGCTTGGTCTCAGGGGACGGCAATCAGCCCCAGCATTTT

V: TRBV5-1
J: TRBJ1-2
D: TRBD1
CDR3: CASSLPGGSDGYTF
DNA: TGCGCCAGCAGCTTGCCAGGGGGCTCCGATGGCTACACCTTC

V: TRBV30
J: TRBJ1-5
D: -
CDR3: CAWSLAWGQRPNQPQHF
DNA: TGTGCCTGGAGCCTAGCGTGGGGGCAGAGGCCCAATCAGCCCCAGCATTTT